The rows below give T cell receptor beta chains drawn from one sample of a study of PD-1 blockade in classical Hodgkin lymphoma. Sequencing used immunoSEQ multiplex PCR; TCRdb keeps in-frame clones, though not all of them. The table has approximately 21,000 clones, approximately 89% seen once. The specimen was peripheral blood mononuclear cells (PBMCs), collected before the fourth cycle of nivolumab. These receptors originate from a human donor with classical Hodgkin lymphoma. Both conserved end residues are part of each CDR3. The D gene is left open where the match is weak. Rows may omit the clone size; those that give it use once, few, many or a size class.

clone size | D gene | J gene | V gene | CDR3 DNA | CDR3 protein
- | - | TRBJ2-7 | TRBV7-9 | TGTGCCAGCAGCTTAGACAGGCCATCTCTCGAGCAGTACTTC | CASSLDRPSLEQYF
- | TRBD1 | TRBJ1-2 | TRBV9 | TGTGCCAGCAGCGTAGTTGGGACAGGGGAGGGCTACACCTTC | CASSVVGTGEGYTF
- | - | TRBJ2-5 | TRBV30 | TGTGCCTGGAGCGTGACAGTTACGGAGGCCCAGTACTTC | CAWSVTVTEAQYF
- | TRBD2 | TRBJ2-1 | TRBV7-8 | TGTGCCAGCAGCTTAGCAACCGGGACTAGCTGTGGGAGGAGCTCCTACAATGAGCAGTTCTTC | CASSLATGTSCGRSSYNEQFF
- | - | TRBJ2-1 | TRBV27 | TGTGCCAGCAGTTTATCTGGGGCAGGGGTAGGGAATGAGCAGTTCTTC | CASSLSGAGVGNEQFF
- | - | TRBJ2-3 | TRBV10-3 | TGTGCCATCAGTGAGTTGACAGCGGTAGATACGCAGTATTTT | CAISELTAVDTQYF
- | TRBD1 | TRBJ1-5 | TRBV2 | TGTGCCAGCAGTACCGGGACAGGGGGTCCGGAGGTTGGGCAGCCCCAGCATTTT | CASSTGTGGPEVGQPQHF
once | - | TRBJ1-1 | TRBV9 | TGTGCCAGCAGCACTCTCTGGACGGACACTGAAGCTTTCTTT | CASSTLWTDTEAFF
- | - | TRBJ1-1 | TRBV28 | TGTGCCAGCAGCCTTGGACTCCTAAGAGGCACTGAAGCTTTCTTT | CASSLGLLRGTEAFF
- | - | TRBJ2-7 | TRBV5-1 | TGCGCCAGCAGCAGCGCCGGGACTCCTATCGAGCAGTACTTC | CASSSAGTPIEQYF
- | - | TRBJ2-1 | TRBV2 | TGTGCCAGCAGCGGGTACAATGAGCAGTTCTTC | CASSGYNEQFF
few | TRBD1 | TRBJ1-6 | TRBV5-1 | TGCGCCAGCAGCTGGACAGGAGATAATTCACCCCTCCACTTT | CASSWTGDNSPLHF
- | - | TRBJ1-5 | TRBV7-3 | TGTGCCAGCAGCCTCGGGGTTAATCAGCCCCAGCATTTT | CASSLGVNQPQHF
few | TRBD1 | TRBJ1-6 | TRBV4-3 | TGCGCCAGCAGCCAAAGGCCGGGACAGGGTAATTCACCCCTCCACTTT | CASSQRPGQGNSPLHF
- | - | TRBJ2-7 | TRBV7-7 | TGTGCTAGCAGCTTGGGACCGCGCTCCTACGAGCAGTACTTC | CASSLGPRSYEQYF
- | TRBD1 | TRBJ1-2 | TRBV10-3 | TGTGCCATTACTCACTCGGGACAGGGTGATGGCTACACCTTC | CAITHSGQGDGYTF
- | TRBD1 | TRBJ1-6 | TRBV27 | TGTGCCAGCAGTTGGGACAGGGTTAATTCACCCCTCCACTTT | CASSWDRVNSPLHF
- | - | TRBJ1-4 | TRBV9 | TGTGCCAGCAGCAACCACGGTGGGGAAAATGAAAAACTGTTTTTT | CASSNHGGENEKLFF
- | - | TRBJ1-3 | TRBV7-3 | TGTGCCAGCAGCTTAGGAGGGGCCGCTGGAAACACCATATATTTT | CASSLGGAAGNTIYF
- | - | TRBJ2-7 | TRBV15 | TGTGCCACCAGCAGAGTCAGCGCCTACGAGCAGTACTTC | CATSRVSAYEQYF
- | - | TRBJ2-3 | TRBV9 | TGTGCCAGCAGCGTCAGCACAGATACGCAGTATTTT | CASSVSTDTQYF
- | TRBD1 | TRBJ1-2 | TRBV5-4 | TGTGCCAGCAGCCGGGACAGGAACAACTATGGCTACACCTTC | CASSRDRNNYGYTF
- | - | TRBJ1-1 | TRBV7-8 | TGTGCCAGCAGCTTAGGCGGAGAGAACACTGAAGCTTTCTTT | CASSLGGENTEAFF
few | - | TRBJ1-1 | TRBV30 | TGTGCCTGGACTGGCCCCGCTCCCATGAACACTGAAGCTTTCTTT | CAWTGPAPMNTEAFF
- | TRBD2 | TRBJ2-2 | TRBV27 | TGTGCCAGCAGTTTACTAGCGGGAGTTGAGACCGGGGAGCTGTTTTTT | CASSLLAGVETGELFF
- | - | TRBJ2-5 | TRBV9 | TGTGCCAGCAGCTGGGGGGAACAAGAGACCCAGTACTTC | CASSWGEQETQYF
- | - | TRBJ2-3 | TRBV6-1 | TGTGCCAGCAGTGGTGCCTTCTCAGATACGCAGTATTTT | CASSGAFSDTQYF
- | TRBD1 | TRBJ1-6 | TRBV5-6 | TGTGCCAGCAGCTCAATCTTAGGACAGGCACCCCTCCACTTT | CASSSILGQAPLHF
medium-sized | TRBD1 | TRBJ2-7 | TRBV27 | TGTGCCAGCAGTCCGGACAGGACCAACTCCTACGAGCAGTACTTC | CASSPDRTNSYEQYF
- | TRBD1 | TRBJ2-7 | TRBV10-3 | TGTGCCATCACGACAGGGACGCGCGAGCAGTACTTC | CAITTGTREQYF
once | - | TRBJ1-1 | TRBV18 | TGTGCCAGCCTCCCGGGAAATCAAGGGGGCACTGAAGCTTTCTTT | CASLPGNQGGTEAFF
- | - | TRBJ1-1 | TRBV28 | TGTGCCAGTGTACGATCAGGGGTAAATTCTGCTTTCTTT | CASVRSGVNSAFF